The 28 T cell receptor beta chains in this list originate from one sample, sequenced in a study of CD8 T cells in Susac syndrome. Random hexamers were used to reverse transcribe roughly 0.45 to 1 ug of RNA. TCRdb independently ran MiXCR on the immunoSEQ multiplex PCR reads; one entry per CDR3 protein. The table lists about 150,000 distinct CDR3 sequences, approximately 95% of them singletons. The sequencing sample was made of CD4+ T cells from PBMCs. The receptors were gathered from a human donor with Susac syndrome.

The chain carries TRBV29-1 and TRBJ1-4; D is undetermined. Trimming took off 6 bases at V and 7 bases at J, with 15 bases between the two ends. From germline, CDR1 is SQVTM and CDR2 ANQGSEA. The CDR3 runs 13 residues. CDR3 nucleotide sequence: TGCAGCGTCTTGAGCCGCGCCACTGAAAAACTGTTTTTT. This translates into CSVLSRATEKLFF.

The rearrangement joins TRBV19 to TRBJ1-1, with a weak D call TRBD1 (5 bases). With 7 bases removed from V and 0 bases from J, the gap between germline ends came to 12 bases. The CDR3 spans 14 residues. Per germline, CDR1 LNHDA and CDR2 SQIVND (reference sequence). In DNA, the CDR3 is TGTGCCAGTATCCCTAGGGGTATGAACACTGAAGCTTTCTTT. The encoded protein is CASIPRGMNTEAFF.

The chain has TRBV3-1 and TRBJ1-1; no firm D call. This CDR3 has 15 amino acids. Germline V gene sequence: CDR1 LGHDT, CDR2 YNNKEL (reference sequence). The ends were cut back, 0 bases at V and 4 bases at J, with 12 bases in the middle. CDR3 protein: CASSQDRVEFTEAFF. The CDR3 coding sequence is TGTGCCAGCAGCCAAGATCGGGTGGAATTCACTGAAGCTTTCTTT.

The V call is TRBV5-4, the J call TRBJ2-3, with 8 bases lining up with TRBD2. After removal of 5 bases from V and 2 bases from J, the junction contained 10 bases not matched to a gene. The germline V gene encodes CDR1 SGHNT and CDR2 YYREEE (reference sequence). The CDR3 totals 16 residues. The CDR3, as DNA: TGTGCCAGCAGTTCCGTGGAGCGGGGGTTCACAGATACGCAGTATTTT. It is translated as CASSSVERGFTDTQYF.

This clonotype has just one count. V and J are TRBV20-1 and TRBJ1-3, with D possibly being TRBD1 (6 bases). The V gene's germline CDR1 is DFQATT and CDR2 SNEGSKA (reference sequence). This CDR3 has 17 amino acids. V dropped 7 bases and J dropped 0 bases, with 22 bases sitting between them. CDR3: CSGGFVTGTFSGNTIYF. CDR3 sequence (DNA): TGCAGTGGGGGGTTCGTTACAGGGACATTCTCTGGAAACACCATATATTTT.

The rearrangement uses TRBV4-2 and TRBJ2-5; 9 bases fit TRBD2. The CDR3 has 16 residues. V lost 1 base and J lost 2; bases outside the gene matches: 5. Per the germline V gene, CDR1 is LGHNA and CDR2 is YNFKEQ. The CDR3: CASSQGASGEQETQYF. DNA of the CDR3: TGTGCCAGCAGCCAAGGGGCTAGCGGGGAACAAGAGACCCAGTACTTC.

The genes are TRBV20-1 and TRBJ1-2; 9 bases align to TRBD1. J lost 4 bases, V lost 7 bases, and 4 bases had no gene match. CDR1 and CDR2 (germline): DFQATT, SNEGSKA (reference sequence). The CDR3 totals 12 residues. The CDR3 DNA sequence: TGCAGTGTACCGACAGGGGGCTATGGCTACACCTTC. Translating gives CSVPTGGYGYTF.

This rearrangement joins TRBV15 to TRBJ2-5; the match to TRBD2 covers 11 bases. Germline V CDR1 and CDR2: LNHNV, YYDKDF (reference sequence). The CDR3 sequence is 14 residues long. V dropped 7 bases and J dropped 6; count of bases not matched to a gene: 7. CDR3 amino acids: CATTPSGGPKTQYF. As DNA, the CDR3 is TGTGCCACCACTCCTAGCGGGGGGCCAAAGACCCAGTACTTC.

CDR3 region: CASSWESGNGYTF. The DNA for the CDR3 is TGTGCCAGCAGTTGGGAGTCGGGGAATGGCTACACCTTC. The chain joins TRBV6-2 or TRBV6-3 to TRBJ1-2; the D is unclear. The germline gives CDR1 MNHEY, CDR2 SVGEGT. This CDR3 comprises 13 residues. The V end lost 4 bases, the J end lost 6 bases, and 12 bases lay between the germline ends.

The V call is TRBV6-5, the J call TRBJ2-7; D possibly uses TRBD1 or TRBD2 (5 bases each). V lost 5 bases and J 3 bases, leaving 17 bases between the germline ends. Looked up from germline, CDR1 is MNHEY and CDR2 is SVGAGI. This CDR3 contains 15 residues. CDR3 DNA sequence: TGTGCCAGCAGTAATAGAGCGGCAGGGAGCTACGAGCAGTACTTC. Translated: CASSNRAAGSYEQYF.

The genes are TRBV12-3 or TRBV12-4 and TRBJ2-3, with 9 bases aligning to TRBD2. The J segment lost 4 bases and the V segment lost 6 bases, leaving 8 bases of the junction unmatched. The CDR3 length is 15 residues. The CDR3 sequence: CASRISGGRADTQYF. The CDR3 DNA reads TGTGCCAGCAGGATTAGCGGGGGCCGGGCAGATACGCAGTATTTT.

The chain couples TRBV2 to TRBJ2-2; unclear D gene. The V gene's germline CDR1 is SNHLY and CDR2 FYNNEI. The CDR3 length is 12 residues. Trimming removed 6 bases at V and 5 bases at J, with 7 bases between. In DNA form, the CDR3 reads TGTGCCAGCAGACAAGAGACCGGGGAGCTGTTTTTT. Its translation is CASRQETGELFF.

V is TRBV5-6 and J is TRBJ1-1; D uncertain. Trimming shortened V by 0 bases and J by 4 bases, and 7 bases separated the two germline ends. Germline CDR1 SGHDT, CDR2 YYEEEE. CDR3 length: 13 amino acids. CDR3 coding DNA: TGTGCCAGCAGCTTGGTTTATGCCACTGAAGCTTTCTTT. It yields the protein CASSLVYATEAFF.

This chain connects TRBV29-1 to TRBJ2-5, with D perhaps TRBD2 (5 bases). Germline V CDR1 and CDR2: SQVTM, ANQGSEA. This CDR3 has 14 residues. The CDR3 nucleotides read TGCAGTGTTACCCCGGACTTCAGAGAAGAGACCCAGTACTTC. Its protein product is CSVTPDFREETQYF. Looking up the rest from reference TRBV29-1 and TRBJ2-5 gives the full variable domain: SAVISQKPSRDICQRGTSLTIQCQVDSQVTMMFWYRQQPGQSLTLIATANQGSEATYESGFVIDKFPISRPNLTFSTLTVSNMSPEDSSIYLCSVTPDFREETQYFGPGTRLLVL.

The V gene is TRBV23-1, the J gene TRBJ2-7; D not certain. TRBV23-1 is marked as an open reading frame, function uncertain. This CDR3 contains 12 residues. Trimming left V 4 bases short and J 3 bases short, with 7 bases between. In DNA, the CDR3 is TGCGCCAGCAGTCCGAGTATCTACGAGCAGTACTTC. Residues: CASSPSIYEQYF.

J is TRBJ2-2 and V is TRBV20-1; D might be TRBD1 (6 bases). CDR3 size: 12 residues. CDR1 and CDR2 (germline): DFQATT, SNEGSKA (reference sequence). V was shortened by 6 bases and J by 5 bases, with 10 bases between the two germline ends. CDR3 DNA: TGCAGTGCCCTAAGGGGGACCGGGGAGCTGTTTTTT. Residues: CSALRGTGELFF.

The CDR3 sequence is CASSFGLSSYNEQFF. In nucleotides, the CDR3 is TGTGCCAGCAGTTTCGGGTTGAGCTCCTACAATGAGCAGTTCTTC. This chain links TRBV6-2 or TRBV6-3 with TRBJ2-1; D is ambiguous. The CDR3 spans 15 residues. CDR1 is MNHEY, CDR2 SVGEGT, per germline. With 4 bases removed from V and 0 bases from J, the gap between germline ends came to 10 bases.

CDR3 nucleotides: TGTGCCAGCGAGGGACAGGGGACCTACGAGCAGTACTTC. It codes for CASEGQGTYEQYF. This rearrangement joins TRBV3-1 to TRBJ2-7; 10 bases line up with TRBD1. The CDR3 is 13 residues long. Germline loops: CDR1 LGHDT, CDR2 YNNKEL (reference sequence). V lost 8 bases, J lost 2 bases, and 3 bases stayed unmatched.

The rearrangement joins TRBV27 to TRBJ1-2, with 8 positions matching TRBD1. The length of the CDR3 is 12 residues. Germline V gene data show CDR1 as MNHEY and CDR2 as SMNVEV (reference sequence). V was clipped by 5 bases and J by 8 bases; unmatched bases: 4. The CDR3: CASSLQGDGYTF. The CDR3, as DNA: TGTGCCAGCAGTCTACAGGGGGACGGCTACACCTTC.

The rearrangement joins TRBV4-3 to TRBJ2-1; D possibly matches TRBD1 or TRBD2 (7 bases each). The CDR3 length is 15 residues. Germline CDR1 reads LGHNA; CDR2 reads YSLEER. V was shortened by 2 bases and J by 8 bases, with 16 bases between the two germline ends. The CDR3 region is CASSQILRGGDEQFF. As DNA, the CDR3 is TGCGCCAGCAGCCAAATCCTCAGGGGGGGCGATGAGCAGTTCTTC.

The chain has TRBV6-1 and TRBJ2-1; 7 nucleotides line up with TRBD2. This CDR3 contains 13 residues. Germline V gene data show CDR1 as MNHNS and CDR2 as SASEGT. Trimming removed 7 bases from V and 9 bases from J; junction bases left unmatched: 9. The CDR3 region has the DNA TGTGCCAGCAAGCTCCCCACTAGCGTTGAGCAGTTCTTC. Protein: CASKLPTSVEQFF.

This chain links TRBV7-2 with TRBJ1-4, with a possible D match to TRBD1 (6 bases). Trimming stripped 8 bases from V and 9 bases from J, with 22 bases between. Germline V gene lookup returns CDR1 SGHTA and CDR2 FQGNSA. This CDR3 spans 15 amino acids. The DNA for the CDR3 is TGTGCCAGCGCCTCCATCGGGGGCCCTGGGAAAAAACTGTTTTTT. This codes for CASASIGGPGKKLFF.

The chain recombines TRBV11-2 with TRBJ2-2; tentatively, D is TRBD2 (5 bases). The CDR3 runs 16 residues. Germline CDR1 reads SGHAT; CDR2 reads FQNNGV. V dropped 7 bases and J dropped 0 bases, with 15 bases sitting between them. CDR3 amino acids: CASNPTSGANTGELFF. The DNA of the CDR3 is TGTGCCAGCAACCCTACCTCCGGGGCGAACACCGGGGAGCTGTTTTTT.

The gene calls are TRBV29-1 and TRBJ2-1, with TRBD1 identical over 8 bases. CDR3 size: 15 residues. From germline, CDR1 is SQVTM and CDR2 ANQGSEA. J lost 0 bases, V lost 3 bases, and 4 bases had no gene match. The CDR3 DNA reads TGCAGCGTTGAGGGGGGACAGGACTCCTACAATGAGCAGTTCTTC. It yields the protein CSVEGGQDSYNEQFF.

V gene TRBV20-1 combines with J gene TRBJ2-3; 14 bases are a match to TRBD2. CDR1 DFQATT and CDR2 SNEGSKA come from the germline V gene (reference sequence). The J segment lost 0 bases and the V segment lost 7 bases, leaving 9 bases of the junction unmatched. CDR3 size: 17 residues. The DNA for the CDR3 is TGCAGTGTCCCACGCCGACTAGCGGGGGGGAGCACAGATACGCAGTATTTT. Translating gives CSVPRRLAGGSTDTQYF.

The CDR3 protein is CSVAGLAGSYEQYF. CDR3 coding DNA: TGCAGCGTAGCAGGACTAGCGGGATCGTACGAGCAGTACTTC. The chain employs TRBV29-1 and TRBJ2-7; 12 positions match TRBD2. Germline lookup yields CDR1 SQVTM and CDR2 ANQGSEA. The CDR3 spans 14 residues. V was clipped by 6 bases and J by 4 bases; unmatched bases: 7.

The chain employs TRBV5-1 and TRBJ2-5, with a weak D call TRBD2 (6 bases). Trimming took 4 bases from V and 2 from J, leaving 24 bases between them. The CDR3 runs to 18 residues. Germline CDR1 SGHRS, CDR2 YFSETQ. In nucleotides, the CDR3 is TGCGCCAGCAGCCGGATGGTAATAGCGGTGACCCTGCAAGAGACCCAGTACTTC. Translating it yields CASSRMVIAVTLQETQYF.

V gene TRBV6-5 combines with J gene TRBJ1-6; unclear D gene. Per germline, CDR1 MNHEY and CDR2 SVGAGI. V lost 0 bases and J lost 8, with 20 bases in between. The CDR3 consists of 18 residues. The CDR3 loop reads CASSYSGQGSGVHSPLHF. The CDR3 DNA follows: TGTGCCAGCAGTTACTCCGGGCAAGGCTCAGGCGTCCATTCACCCCTCCACTTT.